This TCR beta chain was observed in a study of blood T cell repertoires in COVID-19. The overall study: From the United States, Italy and Spain came samples of acute and convalescent COVID-19.

Profiling relied on immunoSEQ multiplex PCR, and the TCRdb table lists in-frame clones only, not all of them. This sample has around 110,000 clones, with approximately 82% found just once. The material sequenced was peripheral blood. The source is a man between 65 and 85 years old with active or convalescent COVID-19.

The CDR3 is CASSQDPAGRYLRGYEQYF. For the CDR3, the DNA is TGTGCCAGCAGCCAAGATCCAGCGGGACGATATCTTCGTGGCTACGAGCAGTACTTC. V is TRBV14 and J is TRBJ2-7; 7 bases match TRBD2. Germline CDR1 and CDR2: SGHDN and FVKESK. With V trimmed by 0 bases and J by 3 bases, 17 bases remained unmatched. The CDR3 is made up of 19 amino acids. Together with reference TRBV14 and TRBJ2-7, the CDR3 gives the full variable domain: EAGVTQFPSHSVIEKGQTVTLRCDPISGHDNLYWYRRVMGKEIKFLLHFVKESKQDESGMPNNRFLAERTGGTYSTLKVQPAELEDSGVYFCASSQDPAGRYLRGYEQYFGPGTRLTVT.